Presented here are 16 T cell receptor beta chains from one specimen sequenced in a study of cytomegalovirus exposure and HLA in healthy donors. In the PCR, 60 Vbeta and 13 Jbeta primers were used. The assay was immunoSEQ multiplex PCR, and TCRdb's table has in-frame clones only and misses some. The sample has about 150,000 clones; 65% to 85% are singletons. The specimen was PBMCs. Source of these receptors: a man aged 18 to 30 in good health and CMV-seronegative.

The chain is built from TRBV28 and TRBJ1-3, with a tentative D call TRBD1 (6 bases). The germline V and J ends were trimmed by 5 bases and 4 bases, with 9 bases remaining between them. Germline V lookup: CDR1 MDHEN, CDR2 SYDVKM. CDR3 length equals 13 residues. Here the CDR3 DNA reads TGTGCCAGCAGTGGGGGGGCCGGAAACACCATATATTTT. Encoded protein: CASSGGAGNTIYF. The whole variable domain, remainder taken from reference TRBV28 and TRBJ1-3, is DVKVTQSSRYLVKRTGEKVFLECVQDMDHENMFWYRQDPGLGLRLIYFSYDVKMKEKGDIPEGYSVSREKKERFSLILESASTNQTSMYLCASSGGAGNTIYFGEGSWLTVV.

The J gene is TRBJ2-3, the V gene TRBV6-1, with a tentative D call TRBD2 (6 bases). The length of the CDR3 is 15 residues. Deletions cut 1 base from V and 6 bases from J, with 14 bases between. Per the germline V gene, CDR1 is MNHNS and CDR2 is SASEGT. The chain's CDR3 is CASSEGNSRGDTQYF. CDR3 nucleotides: TGTGCCAGCAGTGAAGGGAACAGTCGGGGGGATACGCAGTATTTT.

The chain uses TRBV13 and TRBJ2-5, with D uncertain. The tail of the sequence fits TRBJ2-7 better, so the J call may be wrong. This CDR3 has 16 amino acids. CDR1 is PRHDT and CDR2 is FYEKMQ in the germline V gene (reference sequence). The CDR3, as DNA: TGTGCCAGCAGCTTAGGGCGACGGTCTGGCGGCTACGAGCAGTACTTC. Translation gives CASSLGRRSGGYEQYF.

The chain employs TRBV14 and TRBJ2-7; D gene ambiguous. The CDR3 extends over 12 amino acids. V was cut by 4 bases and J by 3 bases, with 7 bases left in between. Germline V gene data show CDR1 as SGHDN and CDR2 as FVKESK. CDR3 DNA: TGTGCCAGCAGCCTAAGGAACTACGAGCAGTACGTC. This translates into CASSLRNYEQYV.

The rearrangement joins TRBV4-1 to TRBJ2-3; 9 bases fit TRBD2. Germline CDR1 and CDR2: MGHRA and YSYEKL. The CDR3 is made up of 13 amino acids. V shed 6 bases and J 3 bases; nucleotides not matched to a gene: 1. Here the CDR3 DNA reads TGCGCCAGCAGGGGACTAGCAACAGATACGCAGTATTTT. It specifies CASRGLATDTQYF.

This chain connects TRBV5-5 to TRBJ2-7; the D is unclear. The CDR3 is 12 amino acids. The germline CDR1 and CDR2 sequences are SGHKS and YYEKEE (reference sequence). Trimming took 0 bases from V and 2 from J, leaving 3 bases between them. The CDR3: CASSLVTYEQYF. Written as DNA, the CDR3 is TGTGCCAGCAGCTTGGTCACCTACGAGCAGTACTTC.

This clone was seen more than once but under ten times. CDR3 nucleotide sequence: TGTGCCAGCAGCCTTTTATGGGCAGAAGAGACCCAGTACTTC. Encoded protein: CASSLLWAEETQYF. The chain carries TRBV7-2 and TRBJ2-5; D not certain. Germline V CDR1 and CDR2: SGHTA, FQGNSA. V gave up 5 bases and J gave up 3 bases, with 13 bases separating them. This CDR3 has 14 amino acids.

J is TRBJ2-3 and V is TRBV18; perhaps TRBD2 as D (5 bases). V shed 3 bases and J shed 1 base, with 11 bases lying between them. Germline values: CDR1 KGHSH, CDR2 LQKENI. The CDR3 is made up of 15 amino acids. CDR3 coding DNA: TGTGCCAGCTCACCCGGGATTAGCGGCACAGATACGCAGTATTTT. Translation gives CASSPGISGTDTQYF.

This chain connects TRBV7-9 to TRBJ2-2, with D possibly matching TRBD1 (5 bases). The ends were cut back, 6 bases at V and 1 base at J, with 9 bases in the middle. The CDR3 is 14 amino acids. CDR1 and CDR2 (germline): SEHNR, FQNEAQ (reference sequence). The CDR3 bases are TGTGCCAGCAGGTTACAGGAGAACACCGGGGAGCTGTTTTTT. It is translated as CASRLQENTGELFF. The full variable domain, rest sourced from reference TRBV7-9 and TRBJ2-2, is DTGVSQNPRHKITKRGQNVTFRCDPISEHNRLYWYRQTLGQGPEFLTYFQNEAQLEKSRLLSDRFSAERPKGSFSTLEIQRTEQGDSAMYLCASRLQENTGELFFGEGSRLTVL.

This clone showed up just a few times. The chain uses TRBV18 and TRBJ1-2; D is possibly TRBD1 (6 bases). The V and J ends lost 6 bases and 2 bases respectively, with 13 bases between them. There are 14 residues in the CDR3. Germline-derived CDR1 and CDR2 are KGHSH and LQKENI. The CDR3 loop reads CASSPGHLNYGYTF. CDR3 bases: TGTGCCAGCTCTCCGGGACACCTGAACTATGGCTACACCTTC.

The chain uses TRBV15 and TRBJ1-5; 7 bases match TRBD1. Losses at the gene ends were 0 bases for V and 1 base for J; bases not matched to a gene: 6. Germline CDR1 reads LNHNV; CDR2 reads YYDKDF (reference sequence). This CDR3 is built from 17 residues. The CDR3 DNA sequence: TGTGCCACCAGCAGAGATAGGCAGGGACAGAGCAATCAGCCCCAGCATTTT. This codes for CATSRDRQGQSNQPQHF.

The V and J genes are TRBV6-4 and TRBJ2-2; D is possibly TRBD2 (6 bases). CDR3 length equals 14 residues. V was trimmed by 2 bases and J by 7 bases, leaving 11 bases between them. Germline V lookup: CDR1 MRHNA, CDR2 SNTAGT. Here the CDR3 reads CASSDGGGSGELFF. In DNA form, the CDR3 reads TGTGCCAGCAGTGACGGAGGAGGGAGCGGGGAGCTGTTTTTT.

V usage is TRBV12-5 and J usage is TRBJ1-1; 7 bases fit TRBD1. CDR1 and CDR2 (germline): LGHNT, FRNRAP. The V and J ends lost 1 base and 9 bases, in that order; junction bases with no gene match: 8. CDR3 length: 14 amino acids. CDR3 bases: TGTGCTAGTGGTTTGGGTCAGGGGGTCGGGCAAGCTTTCTTT. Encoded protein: CASGLGQGVGQAFF.

The CDR3 coding sequence is TGTGCCAGCGGCCGCGACCCAGGCCTCGCTAACTATGGCTACACCTTC. It codes for CASGRDPGLANYGYTF. The rearrangement uses TRBV9 and TRBJ1-2; D is unclear. This CDR3 has 16 amino acids. The ends were cut back, 7 bases at V and 0 bases at J, with 19 bases in the middle. Per the germline V gene, CDR1 is SGDLS and CDR2 is YYNGEE.

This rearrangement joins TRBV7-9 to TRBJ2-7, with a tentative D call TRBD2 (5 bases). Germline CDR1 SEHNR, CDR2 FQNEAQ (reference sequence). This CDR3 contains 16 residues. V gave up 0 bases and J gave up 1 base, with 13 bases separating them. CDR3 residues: CASSLARGPPSYEQYV. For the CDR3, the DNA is TGTGCCAGCAGCTTAGCCCGCGGGCCCCCGTCCTACGAGCAGTACGTC.

CDR3 nucleotides: TGTGCCAGTAGTAGGCAGGGGGAAGCTAACTATGGCTACACCTTC. This encodes CASSRQGEANYGYTF. The chain couples TRBV19 to TRBJ1-2, with 7 bases aligning to TRBD1. Germline CDR1 and CDR2: LNHDA and SQIVND (reference sequence). CDR3 size: 15 residues. With 4 bases clipped from V and 0 bases from J, the junction kept 5 bases outside the gene matches.